This T cell receptor beta chain derives from a study of cytotoxic CD8 clonotypes in ibrutinib-treated CLL. Deep sequencing aimed at 1 in 200,000 to 1 in 1 million T cells' resolution. Clones were sequenced by immunoSEQ multiplex PCR, and TCRdb holds only the in-frame ones, with some missing. The sample has approximately 330,000 clones; around four fifths are singletons. This sequence was found in a human donor with chronic lymphocytic leukemia. Source: PBMCs, taken before ibrutinib treatment.

CDR3 sequence (DNA): TGCGCCAGCAGCTTGGCTAGCAACTATGGCTACACCTTC. Amino acids: CASSLASNYGYTF. The rearrangement links TRBV5-1 to TRBJ1-2; D is uncertain. Trimming pared 0 bases from V and 2 bases from J, leaving 5 bases between. The CDR3 covers 13 residues. Germline loops: CDR1 SGHRS, CDR2 YFSETQ.